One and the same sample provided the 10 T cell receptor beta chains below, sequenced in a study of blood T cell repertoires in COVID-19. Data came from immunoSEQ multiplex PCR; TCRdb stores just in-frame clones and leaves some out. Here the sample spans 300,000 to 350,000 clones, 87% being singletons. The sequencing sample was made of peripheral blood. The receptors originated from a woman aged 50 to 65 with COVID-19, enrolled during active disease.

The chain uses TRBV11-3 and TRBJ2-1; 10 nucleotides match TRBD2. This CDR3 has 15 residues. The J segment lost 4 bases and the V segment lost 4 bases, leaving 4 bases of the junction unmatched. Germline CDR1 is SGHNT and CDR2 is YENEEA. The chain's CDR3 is CASSSWTSGYNEQFF. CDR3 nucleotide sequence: TGTGCCAGCAGCTCATGGACTAGCGGATACAATGAGCAGTTCTTC.

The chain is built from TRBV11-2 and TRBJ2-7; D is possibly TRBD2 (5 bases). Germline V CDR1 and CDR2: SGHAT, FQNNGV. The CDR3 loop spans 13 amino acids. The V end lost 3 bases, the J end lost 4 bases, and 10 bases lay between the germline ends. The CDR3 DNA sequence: TGTGCCAGCAGCTTCCCGGGGTCTTACGAGCAGTACTTC. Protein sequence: CASSFPGSYEQYF.

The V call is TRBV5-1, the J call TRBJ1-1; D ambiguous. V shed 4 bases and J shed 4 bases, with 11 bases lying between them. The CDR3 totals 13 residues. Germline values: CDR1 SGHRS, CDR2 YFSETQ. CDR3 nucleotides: TGCGCCAGCAGCCCTTGGGAGGGCACTGAAGCTTTCTTT. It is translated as CASSPWEGTEAFF.

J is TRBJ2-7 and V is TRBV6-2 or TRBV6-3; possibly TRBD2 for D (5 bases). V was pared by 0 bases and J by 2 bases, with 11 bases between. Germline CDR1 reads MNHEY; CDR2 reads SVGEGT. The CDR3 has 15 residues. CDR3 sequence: CASSYSPGIAYEQYF. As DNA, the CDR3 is TGTGCCAGCAGTTACTCTCCCGGGATAGCCTACGAGCAGTACTTC.

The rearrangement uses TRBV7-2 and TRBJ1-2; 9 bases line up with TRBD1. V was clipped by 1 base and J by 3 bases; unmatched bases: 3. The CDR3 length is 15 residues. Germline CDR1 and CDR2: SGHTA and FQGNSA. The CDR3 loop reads CASSLGWTGDYGYTF. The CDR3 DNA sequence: TGTGCCAGCAGCTTAGGCTGGACAGGGGACTATGGCTACACCTTC.

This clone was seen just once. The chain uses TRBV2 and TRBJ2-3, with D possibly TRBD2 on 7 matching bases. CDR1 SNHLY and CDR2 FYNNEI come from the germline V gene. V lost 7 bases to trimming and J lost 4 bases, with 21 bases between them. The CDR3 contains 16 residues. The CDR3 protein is CASMIVGRGISDTQYF. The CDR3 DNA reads TGTGCCAGCATGATCGTTGGGAGGGGGATTTCAGATACGCAGTATTTT.

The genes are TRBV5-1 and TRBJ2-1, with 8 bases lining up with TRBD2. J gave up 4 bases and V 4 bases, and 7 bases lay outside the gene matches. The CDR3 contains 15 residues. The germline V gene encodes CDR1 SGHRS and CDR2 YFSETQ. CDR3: CASSIGLAGYNEQFF. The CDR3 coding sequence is TGCGCCAGCAGCATAGGGCTAGCGGGTTACAATGAGCAGTTCTTC.

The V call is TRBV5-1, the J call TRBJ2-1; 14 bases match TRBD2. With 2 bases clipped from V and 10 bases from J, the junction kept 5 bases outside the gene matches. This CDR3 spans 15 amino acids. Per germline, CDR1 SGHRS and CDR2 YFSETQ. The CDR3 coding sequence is TGCGCCAGCAGCTTCGGGACTAGCGGGAGATTCGAGCAGTTCTTC. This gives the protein CASSFGTSGRFEQFF.

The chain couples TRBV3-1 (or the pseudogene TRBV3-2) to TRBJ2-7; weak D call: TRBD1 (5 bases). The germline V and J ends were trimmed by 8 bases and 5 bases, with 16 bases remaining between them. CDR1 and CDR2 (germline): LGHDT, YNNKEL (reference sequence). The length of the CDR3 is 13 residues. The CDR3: CASGWGGLNEQYF. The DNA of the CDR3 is TGTGCCAGCGGGTGGGGCGGCTTGAACGAGCAGTACTTC.

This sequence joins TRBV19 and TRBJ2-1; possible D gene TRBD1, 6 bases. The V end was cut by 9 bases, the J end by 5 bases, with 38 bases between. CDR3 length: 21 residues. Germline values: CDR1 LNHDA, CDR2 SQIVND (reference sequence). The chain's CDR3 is CASKNWAGDISSITNNNEQFF. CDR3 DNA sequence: TGTGCCAGCAAGAATTGGGCAGGGGATATATCGTCCATAACAAACAACAATGAGCAGTTCTTC.